This T cell receptor beta chain is drawn from a study of T-cell reconstitution after alpha-beta-depleted transplantation in children. The germline V gene has CDR1 SGHDT and CDR2 YYEEEE. V was pared by 0 bases and J by 5 bases, with 11 bases between. This CDR3 region has 15 residues. The study, taken as a whole, reports: Approximately two months post-transplant, alpha-beta T cells reportedly originated from several hundred expanded graft clones. T-cell counts and diversity were attributed mostly to newly produced T cells one year after transplant.

This clonotype is a singleton in its sample. Its antigen is still unknown. Unique molecular identifiers were used to barcode this TCRbeta library. TCRdb reanalysed the PCR reads using MiXCR and keeps one entry per CDR3 protein. The data show 670,000 or so distinct CDR3 sequences, roughly 13% seen once. The receptor was isolated from a girl aged 2 to 10 with congenital amegakaryocytic thrombocytopenia, due to receive a stem cell transplant. The chain joins TRBV5-6 to TRBJ2-2; D possibly corresponds to TRBD1 (5 bases). The sample was PBMCs, taken before TCRalphabeta/CD19-depleted stem cell transplant. The CDR3 bases are TGTGCCAGCAGCTTGGAGGCCAGGGCGACCGGGGAGCTGTTTTTT. This gives the protein CASSLEARATGELFF.